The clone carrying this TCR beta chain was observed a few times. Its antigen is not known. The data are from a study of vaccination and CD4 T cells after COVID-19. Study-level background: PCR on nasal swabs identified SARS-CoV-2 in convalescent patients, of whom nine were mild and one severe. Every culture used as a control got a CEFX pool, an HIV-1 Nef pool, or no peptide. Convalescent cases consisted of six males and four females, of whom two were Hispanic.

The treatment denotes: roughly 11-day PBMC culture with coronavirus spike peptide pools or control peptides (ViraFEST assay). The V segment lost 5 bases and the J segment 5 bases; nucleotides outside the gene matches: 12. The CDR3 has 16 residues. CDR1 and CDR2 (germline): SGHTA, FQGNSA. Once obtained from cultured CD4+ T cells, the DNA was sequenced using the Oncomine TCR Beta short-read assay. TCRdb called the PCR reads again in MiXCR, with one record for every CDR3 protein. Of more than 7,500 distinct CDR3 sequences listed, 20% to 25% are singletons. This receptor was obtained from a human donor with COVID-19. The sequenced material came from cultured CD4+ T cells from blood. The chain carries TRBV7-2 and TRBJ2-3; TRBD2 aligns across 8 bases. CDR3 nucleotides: TGTGCCAGCAGCCGGAGCGGGACTAGGGGACAAGATACGCAGTATTTT. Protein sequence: CASSRSGTRGQDTQYF.